What follows are 23 T cell receptor beta chains derived from one specimen sequenced in a study of T cell responses to AZD1222 COVID-19 vaccine. Measured with immunoSEQ multiplex PCR; TCRdb has only the in-frame clones, and not every one. The sample shows about 140,000 clones, nearly 95% of them seen only once. The specimen comprised peripheral blood, sampled on day 0 of AZD1222 vaccination. All receptors come from an adult in good health.

The chain links TRBV6-1 to TRBJ1-5; 8 nucleotides line up with TRBD1. The CDR3 loop spans 17 amino acids. The germline CDR1 and CDR2 sequences are MNHNS and SASEGT. The V and J ends lost 2 bases and 7 bases, in that order; junction bases with no gene match: 13. The CDR3 here is CASSESGQGTSSQPQHF. The DNA of the CDR3 is TGTGCCAGCAGTGAATCCGGACAGGGTACGTCGTCACAGCCCCAGCATTTT.

The chain joins TRBV6-1 to TRBJ1-6; the D gene is possibly TRBD1 (5 bases). The CDR3 is made up of 13 amino acids. V gave up 2 bases and J gave up 10 bases, with 9 bases separating them. Germline V gene sequence: CDR1 MNHNS, CDR2 SASEGT. The chain's CDR3 is CASSEWEGSPLHF. In DNA form, the CDR3 reads TGTGCCAGCAGTGAATGGGAGGGGTCACCCCTCCACTTT.

The chain combines TRBV3-1 (or the pseudogene TRBV3-2) with TRBJ2-1, with D perhaps TRBD2 (6 bases). The ends were cut back, 1 base at V and 0 bases at J, with 7 bases in the middle. The CDR3 consists of 15 residues. Germline values: CDR1 LGHDT, CDR2 YNNKEL (reference sequence). CDR3: CASSQGLVSYNEQFF. As DNA, the CDR3 is TGTGCCAGCAGCCAAGGACTAGTCTCCTACAATGAGCAGTTCTTC.

V is TRBV21-1 and J is TRBJ1-5; the table's TRBD1 call for D was not verified on the DNA. TRBV21-1 is shown as a pseudogene. The CDR3 has 16 amino acids. CDR3 sequence (DNA): TGTGCCAGCAGCGGAAATGGGGGACAGCATAATCAGCCCCAGCATTTT. Protein product: CASSGNGGQHNQPQHF.

V and J are TRBV27 and TRBJ2-7; TRBD1 aligns across 8 bases. With 6 bases clipped from V and 2 bases from J, the junction kept 6 bases outside the gene matches. This CDR3 spans 14 amino acids. CDR1 and CDR2 from the germline V gene are MNHEY and SMNVEV (reference sequence). This chain's CDR3 is CASRRDRLTYEQYF. In DNA, the CDR3 is TGTGCCAGCAGGAGGGACAGGCTTACCTACGAGCAGTACTTC.

This chain uses TRBV30 with TRBJ2-6; D may match TRBD1 or TRBD2 (7 bases each). V gave up 6 bases and J gave up 1 base, with 22 bases separating them. Germline CDR1 reads GTSNPN; CDR2 reads SVGIG (reference sequence). The CDR3 spans 18 residues. The CDR3 DNA is TGTGCCTGCCCCCGCGGGGCAGGGGGGGCGTCTGGGGCCAACGTCCTGACTTTC. It specifies CACPRGAGGASGANVLTF.

The chain recombines TRBV7-6 with TRBJ2-3, with TRBD2 matching over 16 bases. V lost 4 bases and J lost 1; bases outside the gene matches: 5. CDR3 length: 18 residues. CDR1 is SGHVS and CDR2 is FNYEAQ in the germline V gene. The CDR3 DNA is TGTGCCAGCAGCTCGGGACTAGCGGGGGGGCGGGGCACAGATACGCAGTATTTT. Translation: CASSSGLAGGRGTDTQYF.

The chain combines TRBV7-9 with TRBJ2-7; a possible D gene is TRBD1 (6 bases). Trimming stripped 2 bases from V and 2 bases from J, with 7 bases between. Germline CDR1 SEHNR, CDR2 FQNEAQ (reference sequence). This CDR3 contains 13 residues. CDR3 in amino acids: CASSLRDTYEQYF. CDR3 in DNA: TGTGCCAGCAGCTTAAGGGACACCTACGAGCAGTACTTC.

The CDR3 coding sequence is TGTGCCAGCAGTGAGGCCAGGGGTCCCTACGAGCAGTACTTC. Protein sequence: CASSEARGPYEQYF. The chain uses TRBV2 and TRBJ2-7; possible D gene TRBD1, 6 bases. The germline V gene has CDR1 SNHLY and CDR2 FYNNEI. Trimming stripped 3 bases from V and 2 bases from J, with 11 bases between. CDR3 size: 14 residues.

The chain combines TRBV6-5 with TRBJ2-7, with D unclear. Trimming removed 8 bases from V and 3 bases from J, with 14 bases in between. CDR1 MNHEY and CDR2 SVGAGI come from the germline V gene. CDR3 size: 13 residues. The CDR3 coding sequence is TGTGCCAGCGGTTTCGCAACGGACTACGAGCAGTACTTC. Its translation: CASGFATDYEQYF.

V is TRBV7-9 and J is TRBJ2-7; D unclear. Germline CDR1 reads SEHNR; CDR2 reads FQNEAQ (reference sequence). Trimming stripped 2 bases from V and 7 bases from J, with 6 bases between. This CDR3 is built from 11 residues. CDR3 sequence reads: CASSLKEEQYF. The CDR3 nucleotides are TGTGCCAGCAGCTTAAAGGAGGAGCAGTACTTC.

The V and J genes are TRBV30 and TRBJ2-1; 11 bases are a match to TRBD2. J was trimmed by 1 base and V by 3 bases; bases with no gene match: 5. Germline CDR1 reads GTSNPN; CDR2 reads SVGIG (reference sequence). The length of the CDR3 is 16 residues. This chain's CDR3 is CAWRITSGRSYNEQFF. CDR3 sequence (DNA): TGTGCCTGGAGGATTACTAGCGGGAGATCCTACAATGAGCAGTTCTTC.

The J gene is TRBJ2-3, the V gene TRBV18; D may be TRBD2 (5 bases). This CDR3 has 14 residues. The germline gives CDR1 KGHSH, CDR2 LQKENI. V was trimmed by 2 bases and J by 7 bases, leaving 13 bases between them. CDR3 in DNA: TGTGCCAGCTCACCAACTAGGACTGAAAATACGCAGTATTTT. Encoded protein: CASSPTRTENTQYF.

The rearrangement uses TRBV18 and TRBJ2-1, with 8 bases matching TRBD2. Germline V lookup: CDR1 KGHSH, CDR2 LQKENI. V lost 3 bases, J lost 3 bases, and 4 bases stayed unmatched. The CDR3 runs 15 residues. This CDR3 reads CASSPGLDFYNEQFF. For the CDR3, the DNA is TGTGCCAGCTCACCGGGACTAGATTTCTACAATGAGCAGTTCTTC.

The chain links TRBV6-1 to TRBJ2-7, with 9 bases fitting TRBD1. The CDR3 is 15 residues long. V was clipped by 3 bases and J by 3 bases; unmatched bases: 6. CDR1 MNHNS and CDR2 SASEGT come from the germline V gene. The CDR3 sequence is CASSEGGTGHYEQYF. Written as DNA, the CDR3 is TGTGCCAGCAGTGAGGGCGGGACAGGGCACTACGAGCAGTACTTC.

The chain has TRBV11-2 and TRBJ2-7; possible D gene TRBD2, 6 bases. V was clipped by 4 bases and J by 0 bases, with 16 bases between them. CDR3 size: 16 residues. The germline gives CDR1 SGHAT, CDR2 FQNNGV. The CDR3 DNA follows: TGTGCCAGCAGCTCACTCCAGGGAGGAAGCTCCTACGAGCAGTACTTC. Translating gives CASSSLQGGSSYEQYF. The complete variable domain, with remaining parts taken from reference TRBV11-2 and TRBJ2-7, reads EAGVAQSPRYKIIEKRQSVAFWCNPISGHATLYWYQQILGQGPKLLIQFQNNGVVDDSQLPKDRFSAERLKGVDSTLKIQPAKLEDSAVYLCASSSLQGGSSYEQYFGPGTRLTVT.

The chain links TRBV18 to TRBJ1-1, with D perhaps matching TRBD1 (6 bases). The CDR3 covers 13 residues. Germline V CDR1 and CDR2: KGHSH, LQKENI. Trimming left V 3 bases short and J 3 bases short, with 8 bases between. The CDR3 sequence: CASSPGGHTEAFF. The CDR3 DNA follows: TGTGCCAGCTCACCGGGGGGGCACACTGAAGCTTTCTTT.

Only one count was recorded for this clone. This chain uses TRBV18 with TRBJ2-7; D may be TRBD2 (6 bases). V lost 6 bases, J lost 5 bases, and 11 bases lay in between. The CDR3 length is 12 residues. Germline V gene lookup returns CDR1 KGHSH and CDR2 LQKENI. The DNA of the CDR3 is TGTGCCAGCTCCCTCCGCGGGGACGAGCAGTACTTC. It specifies CASSLRGDEQYF.

This chain connects TRBV27 to TRBJ2-2, with D hard to call. V was cut by 2 bases and J by 2 bases, with 24 bases left in between. Germline V gives CDR1 MNHEY, CDR2 SMNVEV (reference sequence). The CDR3 runs to 20 residues. This CDR3 is CASSLLPPSHLNLNTGELFF. The CDR3 region has the DNA TGTGCCAGCAGTTTACTCCCACCTAGTCATCTCAACCTAAACACCGGGGAGCTGTTTTTT.

V usage is TRBV30 and J usage is TRBJ2-6; D is perhaps TRBD2 (5 bases). Trimming removed 0 bases from V and 3 bases from J, with 12 bases in between. The length of the CDR3 is 16 residues. Germline-derived CDR1 and CDR2 are GTSNPN and SVGIG (reference sequence). The CDR3 region has the DNA TGTGCCTGGAGTGTCGAGAGGGAAAGTGGGGCCAACGTCCTGACTTTC. Translation gives CAWSVERESGANVLTF. The variable domain in full, completed from reference TRBV30 and TRBJ2-6, reads SQTIHQWPATLVQPVGSPLSLECTVEGTSNPNLYWYRQAAGRGLQLLFYSVGIGQISSEVPQNLSASRPQDRQFILSSKKLLLSDSGFYLCAWSVERESGANVLTFGAGSRLTVL.

The chain joins TRBV20-1 to TRBJ1-2, with no clear D. The germline V gene has CDR1 DFQATT and CDR2 SNEGSKA (reference sequence). V lost 5 bases and J lost 10, with 14 bases in between. This CDR3 is built from 11 residues. The CDR3 coding sequence is TGCAGTGCTCCAACCACAGTACCCTACACCTTC. This translates into CSAPTTVPYTF.

The chain links TRBV7-9 to TRBJ1-1, with TRBD1 as a possible D gene (5 bases). The CDR3 loop spans 14 amino acids. The germline V gene has CDR1 SEHNR and CDR2 FQNEAQ (reference sequence). V dropped 5 bases and J dropped 4 bases, with 14 bases sitting between them. The chain's CDR3 is CASSPMTTGTEAFF. The CDR3 nucleotides are TGTGCCAGCAGCCCGATGACAACAGGCACTGAAGCTTTCTTT.

The J gene is TRBJ1-1, the V gene TRBV6-5; tentative D call: TRBD1 (6 bases). The ends were cut back, 7 bases at V and 10 bases at J, with 25 bases in the middle. The CDR3 consists of 15 residues. CDR1 and CDR2 (germline): MNHEY, SVGAGI. The CDR3 DNA reads TGTGCCAGCACCTTGAGGGGGTCCATCCCCTCCCCAGCTTTCTTT. Translating it yields CASTLRGSIPSPAFF.